One and the same sample provided the 5 T cell receptor beta chains below, sequenced in a study of glioma-infiltrating T cells after dendritic cell vaccination. Time point denoted: after dendritic cell vaccination, including at tumor progression/relapse. The protocol was immunoSEQ multiplex PCR, while the TCRdb copy is restricted to in-frame clones and leaves out a portion. The table lists 70,000 to 90,000 clones, around 83% of them singletons. The input for sequencing was blood, taken after dendritic cell vaccination. These receptors all stem from a human donor with glioblastoma.

The chain is built from TRBV27 and TRBJ2-5, with D possibly being TRBD1 (5 bases). Germline lookup yields CDR1 MNHEY and CDR2 SMNVEV (reference sequence). This CDR3 is built from 13 residues. The V end was cut by 1 base, the J end by 14 bases, with 17 bases between. For the CDR3, the DNA is TGTGCCAGCAGTTTATATCAGGGTGCTGGGTTATACTTC. The encoded protein is CASSLYQGAGLYF.

The chain combines TRBV6-5 with TRBJ1-5, with a tentative D call TRBD1 (5 bases). From germline, CDR1 is MNHEY and CDR2 SVGAGI. Trimming cost V 2 bases and J 1 base, with 9 bases left between them. The CDR3 is 15 amino acids. Here the CDR3 DNA reads TGTGCCAGCAGTTACCGTCAGGGCAGCAATCAGCCCCAGCATTTT. Amino acid sequence: CASSYRQGSNQPQHF.

The rearrangement joins TRBV19 to TRBJ1-6, with TRBD1 matching over 8 bases. The CDR3 has 17 amino acids. The germline V gene encodes CDR1 LNHDA and CDR2 SQIVND (reference sequence). V was clipped by 4 bases and J by 7 bases; unmatched bases: 12. In DNA form, the CDR3 reads TGTGCCAGTAGTACATTAAAAGACAGGGGCAGCAATTCACCCCTCCACTTT. Encoded protein: CASSTLKDRGSNSPLHF.

The rearrangement uses TRBV28 and TRBJ1-5; 11 nucleotides line up with TRBD1. The V segment lost 3 bases and the J segment 4 bases; nucleotides outside the gene matches: 2. The CDR3 is 15 residues long. In germline, CDR1 is MDHEN, CDR2 SYDVKM. The CDR3 protein is CASSLGQGVNQPQHF. CDR3 DNA: TGTGCCAGCAGTTTGGGACAGGGGGTTAATCAGCCCCAGCATTTT.

The V call is TRBV6-6, the J call TRBJ2-1, with 9 bases identical to TRBD2. This CDR3 is built from 14 residues. From germline, CDR1 is MNHNY and CDR2 SVGAGI (reference sequence). V lost 7 bases and J lost 4; bases outside the gene matches: 5. This chain's CDR3 is CASNPAGGYNEQFF. DNA of the CDR3: TGTGCCAGCAACCCAGCGGGGGGATACAATGAGCAGTTCTTC.